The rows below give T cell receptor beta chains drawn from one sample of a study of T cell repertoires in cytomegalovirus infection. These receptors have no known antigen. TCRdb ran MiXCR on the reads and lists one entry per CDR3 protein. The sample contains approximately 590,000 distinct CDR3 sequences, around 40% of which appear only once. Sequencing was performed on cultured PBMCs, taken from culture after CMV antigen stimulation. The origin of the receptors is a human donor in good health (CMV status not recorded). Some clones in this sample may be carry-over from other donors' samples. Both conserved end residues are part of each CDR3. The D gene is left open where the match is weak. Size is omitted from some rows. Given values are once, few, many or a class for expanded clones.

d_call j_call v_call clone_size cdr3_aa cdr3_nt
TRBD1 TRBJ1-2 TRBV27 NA CASSPRGQGYYYGYTF TGTGCCAGCAGTCCCCGGGGACAGGGGTACTACTATGGCTACACCTTC
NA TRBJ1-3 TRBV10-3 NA CAISESGGGNTIYF TGTGCCATCAGTGAGTCAGGAGGTGGAAACACCATATATTTT
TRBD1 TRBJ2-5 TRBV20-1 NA CSAVRDSRLGTQYF TGCAGTGCTGTAAGGGACAGCAGGTTGGGGACCCAGTACTTC
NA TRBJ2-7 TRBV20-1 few CSAPEEQGDYEQYF TGCAGTGCCCCGGAGGAGCAGGGCGATTACGAGCAGTACTTC
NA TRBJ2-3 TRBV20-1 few CSARSGQPTDTQYF TGCAGTGCTAGATCGGGACAACCAACAGATACGCAGTATTTT
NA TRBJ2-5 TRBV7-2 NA CASRPGRQARETQYF TGTGCCAGCAGACCTGGACGACAGGCGCGAGAGACCCAGTACTTC
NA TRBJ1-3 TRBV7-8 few CASSPIVFSGNTIYF TGTGCCAGCAGCCCAATAGTCTTCTCTGGAAACACCATATATTTT
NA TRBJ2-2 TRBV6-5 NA CASRRSGLNTGELFF TGTGCCAGCAGGCGGAGCGGGCTGAACACCGGGGAGCTGTTTTTT
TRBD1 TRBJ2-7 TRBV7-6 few CASSPIRDRAYEQYF TGTGCCAGCAGCCCGATCCGGGACAGGGCCTACGAGCAGTACTTC
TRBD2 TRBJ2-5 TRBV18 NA CASSTAGGEETQYF TGTGCCAGCTCAACAGCCGGGGGGGAGGAGACCCAGTACTTC
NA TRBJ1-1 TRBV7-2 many CASSLGAGESEAFF TGTGCCAGCAGCCTCGGGGCCGGGGAGAGTGAAGCTTTCTTT
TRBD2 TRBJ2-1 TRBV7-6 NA CASSPPAGGRNEQFF TGTGCCAGCAGCCCTCCAGCGGGGGGACGAAATGAGCAGTTCTTC
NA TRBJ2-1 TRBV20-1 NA CSAVPALNEQFF TGCAGTGCCGTACCTGCGTTGAATGAGCAGTTCTTC
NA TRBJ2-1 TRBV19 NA CASSIDLPRRINEQFF TGTGCCAGTAGTATAGATCTCCCCCGGCGGATTAATGAGCAGTTCTTC
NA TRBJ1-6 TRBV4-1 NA CASSQGPRTARNSPLHF TGCGCCAGCAGCCAAGGCCCGCGGACCGCTAGGAATTCACCCCTCCACTTT
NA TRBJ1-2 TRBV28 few CASSISGVDGYTF TGTGCCAGCAGCATCTCAGGGGTAGATGGCTACACCTTC